This T cell receptor beta chain is drawn from a study of blood T cell repertoires in COVID-19. Germline trimming cut 7 bases from V and 4 bases from J; bases unmatched to any gene: 7. The germline CDR1 and CDR2 sequences are LNHDA and SQIVND (reference sequence). The CDR3 extends over 15 amino acids. Method: immunoSEQ multiplex PCR; TCRdb's copy keeps in-frame clones and lacks some. The sample contains roughly 400,000 clones, less than 95% of which appear only once. The receptor was isolated from a young man who had recovered from COVID-19. Source material: PBMCs or T cells enriched from blood (not recorded which). This sequence joins TRBV19 and TRBJ2-6, with 7 bases that match TRBD2. For the CDR3, the DNA is TGTGCCAGTAACCAGCGGGGTTCGGGGGCCAACGTCCTGACTTTC. This codes for CASNQRGSGANVLTF.